Shown below are 18 T cell receptor beta chains from a single sample sequenced in a study of OX40 agonist ivuxolimab in advanced cancers. Here immunoSEQ multiplex PCR was the method, and the copy in TCRdb shows in-frame clones only, minus some. In the table there are approximately 65,000 clones, 92% of which are singletons. The source material was CD4+ or CD8+ T cells sorted from blood, sampled in a trial of the OX40 agonist ivuxolimab. The origin of the receptors is an adult with an advanced solid tumor such as melanoma, head and neck, liver or kidney cancer.

The V call is TRBV7-3, the J call TRBJ2-1; TRBD2 aligns across 9 bases. Trimming took 3 bases from V and 9 from J; bases not matched to a gene: 12. Per the germline V gene, CDR1 is SGHTA and CDR2 is FQGTGA. The CDR3 length is 16 residues. The CDR3 DNA is TGTGCCAGCAGCTTCATGGGCGGGAGGGGGGATGCTGAGCAGTTCTTC. It encodes CASSFMGGRGDAEQFF.

The chain joins TRBV11-2 to TRBJ1-6; D is unclear. CDR1 is SGHAT, CDR2 FQNNGV, per germline. The CDR3 covers 14 residues. V lost 3 bases to trimming and J lost 8 bases, with 11 bases between them. CDR3 nucleotides: TGTGCCAGCAGCTTCTTACACTCGGATTCACCCCTCCACTTT. Translation gives CASSFLHSDSPLHF.

The CDR3 region has the DNA TGTGCCAGCAGCTTGATTGGCGGGAGGGCAACCGGGGAGCTGTTTTTT. This gives the protein CASSLIGGRATGELFF. The chain has TRBV5-4 and TRBJ2-2; 9 nucleotides agree with TRBD2. The junction had 6 bases not matched to a gene; V was cut back by 1 base and J by 5 bases. The CDR3 has 16 amino acids. Germline CDR1 is SGHNT and CDR2 is YYREEE (reference sequence).

J is TRBJ2-1 and V is TRBV18; 7 positions agree with TRBD2. J lost 2 bases, V lost 4 bases, and 5 bases had no gene match. Germline lookup yields CDR1 KGHSH and CDR2 LQKENI. This CDR3 comprises 15 residues. The CDR3 here is CASSRAGVTYNEQFF. CDR3 nucleotide sequence: TGTGCCAGCTCACGGGCGGGAGTGACCTACAATGAGCAGTTCTTC.

The sample holds one count of this clone. The chain links TRBV19 to TRBJ2-3; 10 nucleotides match TRBD2. This CDR3 has 16 amino acids. V gave up 0 bases and J gave up 9 bases; unmatched junction bases: 9. Germline values: CDR1 LNHDA, CDR2 SQIVND (reference sequence). CDR3 region: CASSIEGASGGYTQYF. The CDR3 region has the DNA TGTGCCAGTAGTATAGAAGGGGCTAGCGGGGGATACACGCAGTATTTT.

The rearrangement joins TRBV6-1 to TRBJ1-5; TRBD1 might be the D (5 bases). The length of the CDR3 is 12 residues. From germline, CDR1 is MNHNS and CDR2 SASEGT. CDR3 in amino acids: CAEGESNQPQHF. CDR3 DNA: TGTGCGGAAGGGGAGAGCAATCAGCCCCAGCATTTT.

The chain joins TRBV9 to TRBJ2-3, with TRBD1 identical over 8 bases. The junction had 11 bases not matched to a gene; V was cut back by 0 bases and J by 5 bases. The V gene's germline CDR1 is SGDLS and CDR2 YYNGEE. This CDR3 is built from 17 residues. CDR3 DNA: TGTGCCAGCAGCGTAGGGATCTCGGACAGGGTTAGAGATACGCAGTATTTT. Translated: CASSVGISDRVRDTQYF.

The chain carries TRBV5-6 and TRBJ1-6; 10 bases line up with TRBD1. The V gene's germline CDR1 is SGHDT and CDR2 YYEEEE. The CDR3 is 14 amino acids. V shed 4 bases and J 8 bases; nucleotides not matched to a gene: 3. The CDR3 loop reads CASSPGQGYSPLHF. As DNA, the CDR3 is TGTGCCAGCAGCCCGGGACAGGGGTATTCACCCCTCCACTTT.

The V and J genes are TRBV6-6 and TRBJ1-1; D not resolved. The V gene's germline CDR1 is MNHNY and CDR2 SVGAGI (reference sequence). Trimming left V 6 bases short and J 1 base short, with 12 bases between. This CDR3 is 14 amino acids long. In nucleotides, the CDR3 is TGTGCCAGCAGGCACTCAGGCAGGAACACTGAAGCTTTCTTT. Translated, it gives CASRHSGRNTEAFF.

J is TRBJ1-5 and V is TRBV19; weak D call: TRBD1 (6 bases). V was shortened by 1 base and J by 2 bases, with 15 bases between the two germline ends. Germline V gives CDR1 LNHDA, CDR2 SQIVND (reference sequence). The CDR3 sequence is 17 residues long. CDR3 loop: CASSIGGGARRNQPQHF. DNA for the CDR3: TGTGCCAGTAGTATAGGCGGGGGCGCTCGGCGCAATCAGCCCCAGCATTTT.

In its sample, this clone was seen a few times. This rearrangement joins TRBV10-1 to TRBJ1-2; D might be TRBD1 (5 bases). Between the trimmed V and J ends, which lost 6 bases and 4 bases, there was a span of 12 bases. CDR1 and CDR2 from the germline V gene are WNHNN and SYGVQD (reference sequence). The CDR3 runs to 13 residues. DNA for the CDR3: TGCGCCAGCAGAGAGGGACCGGGCTATGGCTACACCTTC. This encodes CASREGPGYGYTF.

V is TRBV5-4 and J is TRBJ1-2, with D possibly matching TRBD1 (6 bases). Germline lookup yields CDR1 SGHNT and CDR2 YYREEE (reference sequence). The ends were cut back, 3 bases at V and 2 bases at J, with 8 bases in the middle. The length of the CDR3 is 13 residues. CDR3 DNA: TGTGCCAGCAGCTCCGGACAGAACTATGGCTACACCTTC. Amino acids: CASSSGQNYGYTF.

This sequence joins TRBV5-6 and TRBJ2-3; no reliable D call. CDR3 size: 14 residues. Trimming left V 0 bases short and J 7 bases short, with 12 bases between. The germline V gene encodes CDR1 SGHDT and CDR2 YYEEEE. The CDR3 DNA is TGTGCCAGCAGCTTGGGGTTAGATCTAAATACGCAGTATTTT. Encoded protein: CASSLGLDLNTQYF.

CDR3 in amino acids: CAWSIQGNEQFF. CDR3 coding DNA: TGTGCCTGGAGTATACAGGGGAATGAGCAGTTCTTC. V gene TRBV30 combines with J gene TRBJ2-1; 7 bases align to TRBD1. Unmatched junction bases numbered 2, after V lost 2 bases and J lost 7 bases. Germline V gene lookup returns CDR1 GTSNPN and CDR2 SVGIG (reference sequence). This CDR3 region has 12 residues.

The chain uses TRBV19 and TRBJ1-5; a possible D gene is TRBD1 (5 bases). V was shortened by 1 base and J by 2 bases, with 9 bases between the two germline ends. The CDR3 spans 15 residues. Per germline, CDR1 LNHDA and CDR2 SQIVND (reference sequence). CDR3 sequence: CASSIGGFGNQPQHF. CDR3 nucleotides: TGTGCCAGTAGTATAGGGGGCTTCGGCAATCAGCCCCAGCATTTT.

The gene calls are TRBV5-4 and TRBJ2-7; weak D call: TRBD2 (6 bases). Germline lookup yields CDR1 SGHNT and CDR2 YYREEE (reference sequence). Between the trimmed V and J ends, which lost 4 bases and 4 bases, there was a span of 18 bases. This CDR3 has 15 amino acids. The CDR3 is CASSGGSIKGYEQYF. DNA of the CDR3: TGTGCCAGCAGCGGAGGGAGCATCAAGGGGTACGAGCAGTACTTC.

The chain recombines TRBV14 with TRBJ1-2; TRBD1 might be the D (5 bases). CDR3 length equals 15 residues. In germline, CDR1 is SGHDN, CDR2 FVKESK. V lost 0 bases to trimming and J lost 6 bases, with 14 bases between them. CDR3 sequence reads: CASSQEFGVGDGYTF. The CDR3 DNA is TGTGCCAGCAGCCAAGAGTTCGGGGTAGGGGATGGCTACACCTTC.

The chain links TRBV25-1 to TRBJ2-1, with a tentative D call TRBD2 (5 bases). The CDR3 is made up of 16 amino acids. V was shortened by 6 bases and J by 0 bases, with 15 bases between the two germline ends. CDR1 and CDR2 (germline): MGHDK, SYGVNS. The CDR3 here is CASRAHGDGSYNEQFF. The CDR3 DNA is TGTGCCAGCAGAGCCCACGGGGATGGCTCCTACAATGAGCAGTTCTTC.